This T cell receptor (beta chain) was captured by sequencing in a study of blood T cell repertoires in COVID-19. Overall study: COVID-19 samples, acute and convalescent, were from the United States, Italy and Spain. In each case, the material was cDNA or gDNA derived from T cells, B-cell-depleted T cells, or PBMCs.

As originally analysed: Reference gene primer amplification gave nucleated cell count estimates. This table comes from immunoSEQ multiplex PCR, and its TCRdb copy is limited to in-frame clones, with some not included. The DNA gave D and trimming, while V, J and clone size come from that table. Altogether 140,000 to 150,000 clones are present, around 83% being singletons, with the ten largest covering approximately 10%. Germline V CDR1 and CDR2: MNHEY, SVGAGI. Losses at the gene ends were 1 base for V and 6 bases for J; bases not matched to a gene: 6. The CDR3 has 15 amino acids. The TCR was taken from a man in his 60s with active or convalescent COVID-19. This chain links TRBV6-5 with TRBJ2-1, with 7 positions matching TRBD2. What was sequenced was peripheral blood. The CDR3 protein is CASSYFPSGGNEQFF. As DNA, the CDR3 is TGTGCCAGCAGTTACTTCCCGTCGGGGGGCAATGAGCAGTTCTTC.